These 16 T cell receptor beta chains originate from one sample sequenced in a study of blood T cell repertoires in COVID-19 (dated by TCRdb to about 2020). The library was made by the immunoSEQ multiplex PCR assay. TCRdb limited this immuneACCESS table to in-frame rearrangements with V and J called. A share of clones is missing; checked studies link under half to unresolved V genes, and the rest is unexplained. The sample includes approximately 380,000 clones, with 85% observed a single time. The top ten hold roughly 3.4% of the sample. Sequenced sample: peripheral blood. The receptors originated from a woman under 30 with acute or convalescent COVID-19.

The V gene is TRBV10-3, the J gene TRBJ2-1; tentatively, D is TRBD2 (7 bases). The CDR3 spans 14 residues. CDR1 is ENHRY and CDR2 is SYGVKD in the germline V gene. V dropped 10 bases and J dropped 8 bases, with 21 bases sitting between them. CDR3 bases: TGTGCCACGCTGGGGGGGGCTGGGTACGATGAGCAGTTCTTC. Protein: CATLGGAGYDEQFF.

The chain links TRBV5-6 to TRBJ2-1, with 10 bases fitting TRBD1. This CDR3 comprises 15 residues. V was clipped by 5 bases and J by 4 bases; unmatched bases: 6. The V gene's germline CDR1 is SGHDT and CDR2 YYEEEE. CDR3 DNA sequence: TGTGCCAGCAGTTCCGGGACAGGGGCATACAATGAGCAGTTCTTC. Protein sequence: CASSSGTGAYNEQFF.

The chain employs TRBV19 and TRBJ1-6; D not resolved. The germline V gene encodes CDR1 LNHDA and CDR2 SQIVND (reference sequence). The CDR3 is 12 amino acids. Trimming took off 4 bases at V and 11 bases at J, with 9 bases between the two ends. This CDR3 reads CASSSREAPLHF. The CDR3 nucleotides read TGTGCCAGTAGTAGCCGGGAGGCACCCCTCCACTTT. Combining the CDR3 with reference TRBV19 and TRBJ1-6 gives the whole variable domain DGGITQSPKYLFRKEGQNVTLSCEQNLNHDAMYWYRQDPGQGLRLIYYSQIVNDFQKGDIAEGYSVSREKKESFPLTVTSAQKNPTAFYLCASSSREAPLHFGNGTRLTVT.

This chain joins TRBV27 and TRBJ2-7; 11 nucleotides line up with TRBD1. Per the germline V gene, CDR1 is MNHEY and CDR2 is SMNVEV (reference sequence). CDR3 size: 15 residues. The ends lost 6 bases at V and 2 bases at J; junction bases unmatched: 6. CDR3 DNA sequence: TGTGCCAGCAGCGACCCGGGACAGGGGGCCTACGAGCAGTACTTC. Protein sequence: CASSDPGQGAYEQYF.

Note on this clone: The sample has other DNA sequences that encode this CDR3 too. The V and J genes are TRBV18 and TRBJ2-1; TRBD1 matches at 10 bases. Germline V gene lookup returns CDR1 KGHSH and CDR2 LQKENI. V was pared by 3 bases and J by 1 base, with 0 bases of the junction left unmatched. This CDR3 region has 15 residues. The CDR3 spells CASSPGQGSYNEQFF. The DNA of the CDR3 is TGTGCCAGCTCACCGGGACAGGGGTCCTACAATGAGCAGTTCTTC.

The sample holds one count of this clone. CDR3 nucleotides: TGTGCCAGTAGTCTCAATAGGGCCAGGGGGAACGGAAACACCATATATTTT. This encodes CASSLNRARGNGNTIYF. The chain combines TRBV19 with TRBJ1-3; 7 bases align to TRBD1. Germline V lookup: CDR1 LNHDA, CDR2 SQIVND (reference sequence). The ends lost 5 bases at V and 4 bases at J; junction bases unmatched: 14. The CDR3 contains 17 residues.

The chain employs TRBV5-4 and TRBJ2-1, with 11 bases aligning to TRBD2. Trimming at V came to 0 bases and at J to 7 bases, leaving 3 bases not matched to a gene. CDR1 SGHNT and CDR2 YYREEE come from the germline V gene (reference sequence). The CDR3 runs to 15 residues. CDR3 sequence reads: CASSLVAGGRNEQFF. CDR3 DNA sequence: TGTGCCAGCAGCTTGGTAGCGGGAGGGCGGAATGAGCAGTTCTTC.

CDR3 sequence: CASSNRGQGEQYF. CDR3 nucleotides: TGTGCCAGCAGCAATCGGGGCCAGGGGGAGCAGTACTTC. The chain employs TRBV11-1 and TRBJ2-7; TRBD1 is a possible D gene (6 bases). With 5 bases removed from V and 7 bases from J, the gap between germline ends came to 15 bases. Germline V gene sequence: CDR1 SGHAT, CDR2 FQDESV (reference sequence). CDR3 size: 13 residues.

In nucleotides, the CDR3 is TGCGCCAGCAGCCCGGGACAGGGGAAATCCTACGAGCAGTACTTC. This gives the protein CASSPGQGKSYEQYF. J is TRBJ2-7 and V is TRBV4-1; 10 bases line up with TRBD1. Trimming took 4 bases from V and 1 from J; bases not matched to a gene: 4. Germline-derived CDR1 and CDR2 are MGHRA and YSYEKL. The CDR3 spans 15 residues.

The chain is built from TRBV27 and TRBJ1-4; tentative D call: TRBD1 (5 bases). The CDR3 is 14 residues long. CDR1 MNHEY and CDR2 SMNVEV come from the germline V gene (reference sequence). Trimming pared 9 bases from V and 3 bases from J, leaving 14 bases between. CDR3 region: CARSDSGANEKLFF. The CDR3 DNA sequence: TGTGCCAGAAGCGACAGCGGGGCTAATGAAAAACTGTTTTTT.

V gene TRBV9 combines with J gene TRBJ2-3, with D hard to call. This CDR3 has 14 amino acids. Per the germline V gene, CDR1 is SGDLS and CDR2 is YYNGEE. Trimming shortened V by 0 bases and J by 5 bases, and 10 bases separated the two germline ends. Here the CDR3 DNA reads TGTGCCAGCAGCGTAGCTATTCCGGGAGATACGCAGTATTTT. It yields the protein CASSVAIPGDTQYF.

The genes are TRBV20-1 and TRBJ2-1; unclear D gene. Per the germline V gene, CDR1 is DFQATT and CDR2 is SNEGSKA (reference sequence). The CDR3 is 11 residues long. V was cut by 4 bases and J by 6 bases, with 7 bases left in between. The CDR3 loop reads CSAKSVNEQFF. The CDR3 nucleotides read TGCAGTGCTAAATCCGTCAATGAGCAGTTCTTC.

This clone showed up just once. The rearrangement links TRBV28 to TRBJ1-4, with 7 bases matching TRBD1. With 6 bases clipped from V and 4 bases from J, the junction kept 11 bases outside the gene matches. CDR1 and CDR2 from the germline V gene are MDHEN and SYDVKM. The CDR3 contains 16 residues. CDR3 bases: TGTGCCAGCAGACCCCAGGGGGGAGGAATTAATGAAAAACTGTTTTTT. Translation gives CASRPQGGGINEKLFF. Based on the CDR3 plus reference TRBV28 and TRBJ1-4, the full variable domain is DVKVTQSSRYLVKRTGEKVFLECVQDMDHENMFWYRQDPGLGLRLIYFSYDVKMKEKGDIPEGYSVSREKKERFSLILESASTNQTSMYLCASRPQGGGINEKLFFGSGTQLSVL.

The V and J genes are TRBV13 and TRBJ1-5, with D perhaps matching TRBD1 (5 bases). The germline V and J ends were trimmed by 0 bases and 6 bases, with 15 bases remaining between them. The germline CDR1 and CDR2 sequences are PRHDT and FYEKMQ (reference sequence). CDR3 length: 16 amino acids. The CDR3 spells CASSLGGQGGVQPQHF. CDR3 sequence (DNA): TGTGCCAGCAGCTTAGGGGGTCAGGGTGGTGTTCAGCCCCAGCATTTT.

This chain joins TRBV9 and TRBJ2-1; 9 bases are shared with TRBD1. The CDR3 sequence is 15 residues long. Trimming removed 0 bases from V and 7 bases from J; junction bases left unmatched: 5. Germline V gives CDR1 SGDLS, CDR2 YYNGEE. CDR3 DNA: TGTGCCAGCAGCGTAGAGGGACAGGGTCTAAATGAGCAGTTCTTC. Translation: CASSVEGQGLNEQFF.

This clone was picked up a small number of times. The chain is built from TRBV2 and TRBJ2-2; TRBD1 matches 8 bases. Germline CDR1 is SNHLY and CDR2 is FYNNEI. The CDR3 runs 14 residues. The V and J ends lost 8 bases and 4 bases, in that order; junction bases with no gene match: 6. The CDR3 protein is CASVAGGSTGELFF. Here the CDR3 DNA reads TGTGCCAGCGTCGCAGGGGGCTCCACCGGGGAGCTGTTTTTT.